Reported below is one T cell receptor (beta chain). This clone was observed at least ten times. Which antigen it targets is not known. Per-base quality was not reported, and no clone a single base away is much larger than it. This specimen belongs to a study of shared clonotypes between healthy human individuals (dated by TCRdb to about 2020). Concerning the study at large: The cohort included three men and a couple of women between 18 and 49 years of age. To increase sequencing depth and limit assay-specific biases, TCR repertoire library preparation and sequencing were carried out by different laboratories using diverse techniques. Each donor's leukapheresis produced roughly between about 0.8 and 8.9 billion PBMCs. To estimate repertoire size and how much clonotype sharing occurs between individuals, the study deeply sequenced the blood TCR repertoires of roughly 5 healthy adults. What the authors observed across the whole study: The small number of donors limited the genetic and exposure-history diversity represented. Sampling was restricted to blood, and TCR repertoires in tissue are likely to differ from TCR repertoires in blood. Based on pairwise subsampling, the degree of clonotype sharing among donors was expected to be affected by sequencing depth.

Using the deep immunoSEQ assay, multiplex PCR amplified TCR CDR3 regions from genomic DNA. For each cell subset, the extracted genomic DNA was distributed evenly across all wells of several immunoSEQ 96-well plates, and each plate served as one replicate. For unsorted PBMC, 300 to 350 ng genomic DNA, equal to 25,000 to 35,000 T cell genomes, was loaded into each replicate PCR. Ten immunoSEQ deep assay plates were used to sequence the unsorted PBMC genomic DNA. The purified libraries were quantified using a Qubit 3.0 fluorometer, sized with a Bioanalyzer 2100, and then quantified again using the KAPA Library Quantification kit. Every immunoSEQ 96-well plate was sequenced on a separate single-read 150-cycle Illumina NextSeq 550 flow cell. The published analysis was carried out like this. Because the immunoSEQ output included only junctional sequences and no quality scores, the filtering could not be the same as the filtering used for full-length reads. To assign V/J genes and CDR3, sequences were annotated using PyIR, a Python wrapper for IgBLAST v1.9, with IMGT germline references. Reads with weak V/J assignments (E-value above 1e-6), missing CDR3, stop codons, out-of-frame junctions, or ambiguous translated residues were removed. V3J clonotypes were defined by identical inferred V gene, J gene, and CDR3 amino acid sequence. The percentage overlap between two repertoires was calculated by dividing the number of shared unique clonotypes by the size of the smaller repertoire. Richness of each repertoire was evaluated using RTK rarefaction, the Chao1 estimator, and Recon v2.1 estimates of unobserved clonotypes. Here the immuneACCESS table is served through TCRdb, limited to in-frame sequences with V and J called. Missing clones are a known gap in these copies; in checked studies unresolved V genes cover under half, and the rest lacks a known reason. The V and J calls and clone size were taken over from that table, and D and trimming were inferred from the DNA. This sample holds around 450,000 clones; 70% to 80% were observed only once. About 13% of the sample belongs to the ten largest clones.

Healthy HIV-negative adults with no recently reported acute infections or vaccinations were included as donors. All donors were Caucasian adults living in Nashville, Tennessee, USA. For unsorted samples, 84 million or so PBMCs were counted, and genomic DNA was extracted using the QIAamp DNA Blood Mini kit. Blood was collected by leukapheresis, and PBMCs were isolated by Ficoll-Histopaque density gradient centrifugation and then cryopreserved in liquid nitrogen vapor phase. Reading the germline V gene gives CDR1 MNHEY and CDR2 SVGAGI. The CDR3 starts with the cysteine, ends with the phenylalanine, and has 14 residues. CDR3 DNA is the only sequence kept; it has 42 bases, read in frame from the first base. The V and J ends are trimmed by 0 bases and 2 bases, leaving 5 bases between them.

This sequence was found in a middle-aged woman in good health. Some clones in this sample may be carry-over from other donors' samples. Sequencing was performed on PBMCs. Recombination joined TRBV6-5 with TRBJ1-5, with an unclear D gene assignment. The CDR3 sequence is CASSYSQGNQPQHF. The sequenced DNA: TGTGCCAGCAGTTACTCGCAGGGCAATCAGCCCCAGCATTTT.